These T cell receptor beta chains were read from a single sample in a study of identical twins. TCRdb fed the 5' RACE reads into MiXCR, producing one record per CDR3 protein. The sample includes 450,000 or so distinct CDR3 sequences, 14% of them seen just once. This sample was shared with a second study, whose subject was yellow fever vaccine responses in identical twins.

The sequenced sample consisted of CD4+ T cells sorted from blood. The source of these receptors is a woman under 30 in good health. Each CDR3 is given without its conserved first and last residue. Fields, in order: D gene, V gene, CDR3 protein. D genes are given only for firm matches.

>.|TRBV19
ASRNRLASNYEQY
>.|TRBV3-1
ASSQSTDRTDTQY
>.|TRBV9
ASSVREAGELF
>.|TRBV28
ASSDPGQTYEQY
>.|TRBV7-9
ASSSLWQPTYEQY
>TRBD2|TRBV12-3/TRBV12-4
ASSFSAGGSKETQY
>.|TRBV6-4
ASSDAGGELF
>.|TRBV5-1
ASSRIGRTDEQY
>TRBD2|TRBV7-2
ASSSSGYSYEQY
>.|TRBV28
ASSLSVWGETQY
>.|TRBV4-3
ASSQVRAGVGETQY
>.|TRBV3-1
ASSPGPYNEQF
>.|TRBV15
ATSTRFQETQY
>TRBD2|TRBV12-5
ASGSGTSGFNEQF
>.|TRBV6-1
AGGRGPGAGELF
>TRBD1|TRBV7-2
ASSVGGTGGAKTQY
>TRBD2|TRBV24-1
ATSGGAGLRFEQF
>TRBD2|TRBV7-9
ASSFSGGANNEQF
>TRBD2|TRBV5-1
ASSPTKREWETQY
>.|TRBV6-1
ALSASTEAF
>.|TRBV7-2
ASSVTGNQPQH
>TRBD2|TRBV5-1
ASSIGTSGSSFYNEQF
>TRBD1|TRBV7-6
ASSGQTGGDSPLH
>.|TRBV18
ASSPVEGEQF
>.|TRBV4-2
ASSPGLLCCEAF
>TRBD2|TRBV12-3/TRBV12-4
ASSLMLGGESTDTQY
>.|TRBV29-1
SVEDRGTGQTGELF
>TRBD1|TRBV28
ASSYTGGQTGELF
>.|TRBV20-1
SALGQNYNEQF
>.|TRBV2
ASSDRLNEKLF
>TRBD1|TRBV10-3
AISARTGSGYT
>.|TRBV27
ASSLREPPYEQY
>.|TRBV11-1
ASSLIAASDNEQF
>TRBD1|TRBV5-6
ASLVTGTGAENIQY
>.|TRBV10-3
AISEWAGSTEAF
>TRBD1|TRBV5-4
ASSPDRASYEQY
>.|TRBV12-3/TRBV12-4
ASTLGPGLEAF
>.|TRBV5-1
ASSPLVGGSGTDTQY
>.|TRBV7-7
ASSLKRGAGNEQF